This T cell receptor beta chain was observed in a study of identical twins (dated by TCRdb to about 2016). About the full investigation: To test whether fetal clonotypes persist, this study deep-sequenced TCR alpha and beta repertoires from monozygotic twins, from unrelated adults of various ages, and from cord blood. To rule out contamination, replicate twin experiments were performed at different times with different library preparation protocols.

The CDR3, from cysteine to phenylalanine, totals 14 residues. The DNA shown is the 42-base CDR3, in frame from base 1. The junction shows trimming of 4 bases on V and 3 bases on J, plus 10 bases between the germline ends. CDR1 and CDR2, looked up from the germline V gene, are SGHRS and YFSETQ. The investigation overall reported the following: Zero-insertion analyses could be partly confounded by invariant T cells such as MAIT and iNKT, although diverse VJ usage argued against such confounding for most clonotypes. Because the same donors could not be followed over many years, the conclusions depended on cross-sectional statistical analysis. Excess twin sharing in beta out-of-frame sequences was weaker because fewer shared sequences lowered the signal-to-noise ratio. In monozygotic twins, out-of-frame TCR alpha sharing was systematically underestimated by recombination models, although the models agreed with sharing between unrelated individuals. Fewer insertions were carried by abundant cord blood beta clonotypes; a weaker similar trend was observed in young adult naive repertoires, while no such trend was observed in memory repertoires. Out-of-frame TCR alpha sequences shared between twins showed an excess of low generation-probability sequences compared with coincidental sharing between unrelated individuals.

The library came from 5' RACE. Instrument on record: Illumina HiSeq 2000. A universal primer binding site was added through template switching, and the final cDNA carried a unique molecular identifier so that TCR cDNA molecules could be counted accurately. First-strand cDNA for TCR alpha and beta chains was synthesized from specific primers in the conserved constant-segment region. To control for contamination, every cDNA library was double barcoded, receiving both a SMART-Mk sample barcode and Illumina barcodes. TruSeq adapter sequences and Illumina sample barcodes were added in two successive PCR steps. TCR alpha and beta cDNA libraries were sequenced on the Illumina HiSeq platform with custom primers. The paper's data handling went like this. Raw reads were processed with MiGEC to extract unique molecular identifiers, and MiXCR was used to determine CDR3 positions. Recombination models were inferred per individual with the repgenHMM and IGoR tools using an EM algorithm. The analysis of shared clonotypes was done with the tcR package in R, with sharing normalized by the product of cloneset sizes. To study raw recombination without the effects of thymic and clonal selection, out-of-frame nonproductive sequences were analyzed. The public reads were reprocessed in TCRdb via fastp at Q25 and MiXCR, keeping in-frame beta chains. Every distinct CDR3 protein forms one entry, paired with its most common genes and DNA. TCRdb's processing, not the authors' own work, is the source of the V and J calls. The sample table lists 520,000 or so distinct CDR3 sequences, less than 25% of them with a count of one. Approximately 0.95% of the sample is held by the ten biggest clonotypes.

Only healthy Caucasian donors were included. The twin cohort comprised three pairs of female monozygotic twins, all aged about 18 to 30 years. CD4+ and CD8+ T cell populations were isolated with positive isolation kits from Invitrogen. This clonotype has a handful of counts. The antigen it binds to is not known. The input lacks base qualities; no much larger clone sits a single base away. This sample was shared with a second study, whose subject was T cells expressing NK-cell markers. The second study reports: Three sorted T-cell subsets (CD3+CD56+NKG2C+, CD3+CD56+NKG2C- and CD3+CD56-NKG2C+) from several donors had their TCR beta-chain repertoires profiled. Among the eight sequenced donors, only one was HCMV-seronegative, while the other seven were HCMV-seropositive. To restrict sorting to alphabetaTCR-expressing T cells, an anti-gammadeltaTCR antibody was added in several experiments. For over five donors, the dominant CD3+CD56+NKG2C+ clonotypes were among the top 10 CD8+ clonotypes and accounted for roughly 1.0-8% of CD8+ T cells. Those dominant clonotypes were again the most abundant among CD3+CD56-NKG2C+ cells in four donors, at about 28.3-60.1%. It remained unclear whether the expanded NKG2C-expressing T cell clones were specific for HCMV antigens. Randomly selected healthy volunteers, three men and five women, were used as the eight sequenced donors. To determine HCMV serostatus, a commercial ELISA kit was used to detect HCMV-specific IgG in serum. MIGEC was used to demultiplex reads and group reads by UMI, and MiTCR was used to assemble and quantify clonotypes. To exclude erroneous sequences, any TCR cDNA sequence not supported by at least two reads was discarded. The tcR package was used for downstream repertoire analysis, and clonotypes were matched across fractions by CDR3 nucleotide sequence plus V segment. VDJmatch was used to annotate antigen specificity against VDJdb, with one amino acid substitution in CDR3 permitted.

This sequence uses TRBV5-1 and TRBJ2-2, with no confidently assigned D gene. The sample was CD4+ T cells sorted from blood. The receptor was derived from a woman under 30 in good health. This receptor carries the CDR3 CASSTEGYTGELFF. The nucleotide sequence is TGCGCCAGCAGCACTGAAGGCTACACCGGGGAGCTGTTTTTT.